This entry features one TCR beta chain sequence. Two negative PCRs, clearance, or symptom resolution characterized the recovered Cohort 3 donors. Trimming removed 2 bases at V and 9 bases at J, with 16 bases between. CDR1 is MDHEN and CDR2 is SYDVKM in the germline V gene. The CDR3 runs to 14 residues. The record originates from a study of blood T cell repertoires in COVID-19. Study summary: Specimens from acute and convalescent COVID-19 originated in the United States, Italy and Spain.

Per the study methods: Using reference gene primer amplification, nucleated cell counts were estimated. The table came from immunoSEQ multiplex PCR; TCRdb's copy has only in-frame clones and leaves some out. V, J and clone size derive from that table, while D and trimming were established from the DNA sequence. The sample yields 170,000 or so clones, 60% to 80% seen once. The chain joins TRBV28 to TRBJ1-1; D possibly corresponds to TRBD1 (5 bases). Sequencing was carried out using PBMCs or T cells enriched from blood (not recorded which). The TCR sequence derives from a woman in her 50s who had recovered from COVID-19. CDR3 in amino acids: CASSLTRQGPKAFF. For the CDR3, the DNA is TGTGCCAGCAGTTTAACAAGGCAGGGCCCTAAAGCTTTCTTT. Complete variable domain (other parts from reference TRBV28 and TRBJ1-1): DVKVTQSSRYLVKRTGEKVFLECVQDMDHENMFWYRQDPGLGLRLIYFSYDVKMKEKGDIPEGYSVSREKKERFSLILESASTNQTSMYLCASSLTRQGPKAFFGQGTRLTVV.